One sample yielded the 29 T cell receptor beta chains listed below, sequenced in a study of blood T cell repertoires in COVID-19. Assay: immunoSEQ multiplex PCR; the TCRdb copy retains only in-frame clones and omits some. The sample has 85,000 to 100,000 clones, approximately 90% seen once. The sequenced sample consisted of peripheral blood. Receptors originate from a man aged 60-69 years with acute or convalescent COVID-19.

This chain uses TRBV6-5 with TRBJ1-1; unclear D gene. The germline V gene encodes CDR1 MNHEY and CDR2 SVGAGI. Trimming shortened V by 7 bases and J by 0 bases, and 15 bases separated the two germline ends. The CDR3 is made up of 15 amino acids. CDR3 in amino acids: CASTTHFLMNTEAFF. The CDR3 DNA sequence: TGTGCCAGCACAACACATTTTCTCATGAACACTGAAGCTTTCTTT.

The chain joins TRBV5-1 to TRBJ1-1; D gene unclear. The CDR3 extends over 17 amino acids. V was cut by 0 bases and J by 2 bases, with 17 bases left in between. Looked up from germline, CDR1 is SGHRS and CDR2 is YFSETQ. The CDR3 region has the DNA TGCGCCAGCAGCTTGGGGTCGGTAGGAGCTACCAACACTGAAGCTTTCTTT. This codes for CASSLGSVGATNTEAFF.

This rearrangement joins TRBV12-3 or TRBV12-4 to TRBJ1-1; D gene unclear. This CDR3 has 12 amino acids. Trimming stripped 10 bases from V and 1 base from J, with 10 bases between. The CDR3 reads CATQAGNTEAFF. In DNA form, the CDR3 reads TGTGCCACCCAGGCGGGGAACACTGAAGCTTTCTTT.

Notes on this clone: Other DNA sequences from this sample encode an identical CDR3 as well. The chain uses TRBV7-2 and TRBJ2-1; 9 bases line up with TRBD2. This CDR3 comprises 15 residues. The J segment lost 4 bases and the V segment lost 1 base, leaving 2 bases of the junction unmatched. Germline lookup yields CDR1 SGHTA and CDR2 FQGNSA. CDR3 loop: CASSLGLAGYNEQFF. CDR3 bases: TGTGCCAGCAGCTTAGGCCTAGCGGGATACAATGAGCAGTTCTTC.

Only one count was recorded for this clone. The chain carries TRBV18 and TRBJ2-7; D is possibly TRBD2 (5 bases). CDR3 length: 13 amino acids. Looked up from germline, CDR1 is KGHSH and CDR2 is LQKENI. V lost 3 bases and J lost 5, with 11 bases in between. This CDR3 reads CASSPRFGDEQYV. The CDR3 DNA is TGTGCCAGCTCACCGAGGTTCGGGGACGAGCAGTACGTC.

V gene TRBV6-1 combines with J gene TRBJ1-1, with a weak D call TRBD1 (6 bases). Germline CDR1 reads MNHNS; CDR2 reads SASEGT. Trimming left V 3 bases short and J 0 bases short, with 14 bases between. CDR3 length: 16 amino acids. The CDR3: CASSEPNSGVNTEAFF. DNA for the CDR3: TGTGCCAGCAGTGAGCCCAACTCAGGGGTGAACACTGAAGCTTTCTTT.

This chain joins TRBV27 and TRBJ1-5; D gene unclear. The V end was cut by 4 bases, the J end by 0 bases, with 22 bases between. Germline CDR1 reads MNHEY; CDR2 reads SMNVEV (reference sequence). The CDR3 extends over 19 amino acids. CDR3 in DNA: TGTGCCAGCAGTTCCCGTGCGAGGGTAGGAACAAGTAGCAATCAGCCCCAGCATTTT. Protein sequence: CASSSRARVGTSSNQPQHF.

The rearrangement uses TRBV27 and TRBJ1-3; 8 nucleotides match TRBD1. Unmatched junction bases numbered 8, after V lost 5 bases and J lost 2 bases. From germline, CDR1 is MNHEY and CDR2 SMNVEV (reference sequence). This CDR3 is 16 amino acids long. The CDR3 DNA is TGTGCCAGCAGTCCCCACCCGGACAGGGCTGGAAACACCATATATTTT. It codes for CASSPHPDRAGNTIYF.

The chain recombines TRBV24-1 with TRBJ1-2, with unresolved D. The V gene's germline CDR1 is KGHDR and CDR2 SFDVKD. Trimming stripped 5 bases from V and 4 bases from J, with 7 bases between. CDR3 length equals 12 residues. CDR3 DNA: TGTGCCACCAGTGCGGGTTTCTATGGCTACACCTTC. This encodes CATSAGFYGYTF.

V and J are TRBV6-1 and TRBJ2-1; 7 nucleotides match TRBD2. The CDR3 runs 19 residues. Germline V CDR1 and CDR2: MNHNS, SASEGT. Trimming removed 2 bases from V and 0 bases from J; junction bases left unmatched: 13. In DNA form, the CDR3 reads TGTGCCAGCAGTGAACTAGCACTAGCGACTACCTCCTCCTACAATGAGCAGTTCTTC. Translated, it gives CASSELALATTSSYNEQFF.

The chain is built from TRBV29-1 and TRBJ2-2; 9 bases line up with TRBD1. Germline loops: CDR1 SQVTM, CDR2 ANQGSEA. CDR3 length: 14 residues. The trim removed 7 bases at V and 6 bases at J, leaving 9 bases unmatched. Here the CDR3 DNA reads TGCAGCGGGCGTCGGACAGGGGTGTCCGGGGAGCTGTTTTTT. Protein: CSGRRTGVSGELFF.

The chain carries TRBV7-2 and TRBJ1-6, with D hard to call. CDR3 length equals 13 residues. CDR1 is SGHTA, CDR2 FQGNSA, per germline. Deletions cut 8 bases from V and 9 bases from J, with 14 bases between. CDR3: CASLVGGSSPLHF. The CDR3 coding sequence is TGTGCCAGCCTGGTAGGCGGGAGTTCACCCCTCCACTTT.

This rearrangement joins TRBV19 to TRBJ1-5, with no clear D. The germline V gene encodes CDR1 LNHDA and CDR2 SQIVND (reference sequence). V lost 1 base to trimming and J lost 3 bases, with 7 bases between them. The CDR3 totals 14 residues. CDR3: CASSIVENNQPQHF. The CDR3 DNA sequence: TGTGCCAGTAGTATAGTTGAGAACAATCAGCCCCAGCATTTT.

The CDR3 reads CASSLGGTGDYEQYF. The CDR3 DNA reads TGCGCCAGCAGCTTGGGTGGGACAGGGGACTACGAGCAGTACTTC. The chain combines TRBV5-1 with TRBJ2-7, with 10 bases matching TRBD1. The CDR3 consists of 15 residues. Germline V gene data show CDR1 as SGHRS and CDR2 as YFSETQ. The V gene end was trimmed by 0 bases and the J gene end by 3 bases; junction bases not matched to a gene: 3.

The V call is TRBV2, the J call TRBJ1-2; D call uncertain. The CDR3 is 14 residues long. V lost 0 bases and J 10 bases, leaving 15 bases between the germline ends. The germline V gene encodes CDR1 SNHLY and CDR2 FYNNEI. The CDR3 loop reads CASSEALVDKDYTF. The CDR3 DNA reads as TGTGCCAGCAGTGAAGCATTGGTAGATAAAGACTACACCTTC.

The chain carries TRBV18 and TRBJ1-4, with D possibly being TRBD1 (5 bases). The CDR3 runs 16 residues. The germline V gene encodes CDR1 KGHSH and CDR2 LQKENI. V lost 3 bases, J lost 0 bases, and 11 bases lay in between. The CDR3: CASSPGGRSTNEKLFF. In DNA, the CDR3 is TGTGCCAGCTCACCGGGGGGACGGTCAACTAATGAAAAACTGTTTTTT. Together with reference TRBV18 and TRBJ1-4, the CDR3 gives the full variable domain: NAGVMQNPRHLVRRRGQEARLRCSPMKGHSHVYWYRQLPEEGLKFMVYLQKENIIDESGMPKERFSAEFPKEGPSILRIQQVVRGDSAAYFCASSPGGRSTNEKLFFGSGTQLSVL.

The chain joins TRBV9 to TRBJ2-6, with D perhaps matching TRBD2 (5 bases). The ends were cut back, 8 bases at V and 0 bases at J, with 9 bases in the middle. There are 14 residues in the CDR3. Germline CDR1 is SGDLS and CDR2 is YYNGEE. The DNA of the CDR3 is TGTGCCAGTTCGCGGGTCTCTGGGGCCAACGTCCTGACTTTC. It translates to CASSRVSGANVLTF.

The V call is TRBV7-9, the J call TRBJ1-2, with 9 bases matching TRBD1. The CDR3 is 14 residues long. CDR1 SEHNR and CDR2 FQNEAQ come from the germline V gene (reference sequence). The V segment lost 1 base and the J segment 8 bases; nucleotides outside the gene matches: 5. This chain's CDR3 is CASSLVGDRVGYTF. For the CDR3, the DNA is TGTGCCAGCAGCTTAGTCGGGGACAGGGTCGGCTACACCTTC.

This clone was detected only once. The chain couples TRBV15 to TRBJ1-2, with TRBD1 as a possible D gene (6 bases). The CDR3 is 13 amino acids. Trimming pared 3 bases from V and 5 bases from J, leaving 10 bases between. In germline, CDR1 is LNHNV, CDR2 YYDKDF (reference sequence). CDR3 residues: CATSRDSQYGYTF. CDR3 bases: TGTGCCACCAGCAGGGACAGCCAGTATGGCTACACCTTC. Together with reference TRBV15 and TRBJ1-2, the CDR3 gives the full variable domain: DAMVIQNPRYQVTQFGKPVTLSCSQTLNHNVMYWYQQKSSQAPKLLFHYYDKDFNNEADTPDNFQSRRPNTSFCFLDIRSPGLGDTAMYLCATSRDSQYGYTFGSGTRLTVV.

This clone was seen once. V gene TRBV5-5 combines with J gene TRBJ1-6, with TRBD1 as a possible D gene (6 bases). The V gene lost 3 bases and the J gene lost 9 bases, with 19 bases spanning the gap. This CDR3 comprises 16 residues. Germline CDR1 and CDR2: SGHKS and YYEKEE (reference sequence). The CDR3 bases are TGTGCCAGCAGCTCCTGGGCAGGGGTGGTTCGTTCACCCCTCCACTTT. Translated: CASSSWAGVVRSPLHF.

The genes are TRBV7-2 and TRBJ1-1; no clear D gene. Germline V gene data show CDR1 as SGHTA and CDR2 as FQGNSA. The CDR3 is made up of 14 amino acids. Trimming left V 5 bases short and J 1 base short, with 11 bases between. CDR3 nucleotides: TGTGCCAGCAGCCCCCGGGGAGGGAACACTGAAGCTTTCTTT. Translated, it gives CASSPRGGNTEAFF.

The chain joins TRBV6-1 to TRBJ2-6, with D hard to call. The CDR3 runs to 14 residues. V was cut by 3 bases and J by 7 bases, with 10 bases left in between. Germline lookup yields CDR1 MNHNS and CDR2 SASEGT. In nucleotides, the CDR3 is TGTGCCAGCAGTGATTTTGGTAGAGCCAACGTCCTGACTTTC. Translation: CASSDFGRANVLTF.

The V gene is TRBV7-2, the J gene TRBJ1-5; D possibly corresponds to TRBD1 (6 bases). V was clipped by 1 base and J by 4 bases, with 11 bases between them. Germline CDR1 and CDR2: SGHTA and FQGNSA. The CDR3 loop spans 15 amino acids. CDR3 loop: CASSLGPQGNQPQHF. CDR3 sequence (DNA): TGTGCCAGCAGCTTAGGTCCTCAGGGGAATCAGCCCCAGCATTTT.

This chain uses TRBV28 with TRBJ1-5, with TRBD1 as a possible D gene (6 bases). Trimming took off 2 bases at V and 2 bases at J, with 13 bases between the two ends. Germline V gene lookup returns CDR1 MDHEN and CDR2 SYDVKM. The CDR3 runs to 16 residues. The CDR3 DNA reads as TGTGCCAGCAGTTTACCTACAGGGTATGGCAATCAGCCCCAGCATTTT. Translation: CASSLPTGYGNQPQHF.

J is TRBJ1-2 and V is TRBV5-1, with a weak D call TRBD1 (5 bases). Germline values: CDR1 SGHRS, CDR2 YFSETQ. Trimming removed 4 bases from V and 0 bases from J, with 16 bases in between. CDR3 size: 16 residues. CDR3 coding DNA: TGCGCCAGCAGCCGGGGGTATCGGAGAGCTAACTATGGCTACACCTTC. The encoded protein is CASSRGYRRANYGYTF. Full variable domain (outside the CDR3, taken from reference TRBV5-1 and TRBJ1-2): KAGVTQTPRYLIKTRGQQVTLSCSPISGHRSVSWYQQTPGQGLQFLFEYFSETQRNKGNFPGRFSGRQFSNSRSEMNVSTLELGDSALYLCASSRGYRRANYGYTFGSGTRLTVV.

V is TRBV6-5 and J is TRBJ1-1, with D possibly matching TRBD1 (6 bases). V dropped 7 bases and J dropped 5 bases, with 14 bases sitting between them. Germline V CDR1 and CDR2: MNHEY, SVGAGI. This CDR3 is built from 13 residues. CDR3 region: CASTQGPLTEAFF. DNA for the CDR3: TGTGCCAGCACGCAGGGGCCTTTAACTGAAGCTTTCTTT.

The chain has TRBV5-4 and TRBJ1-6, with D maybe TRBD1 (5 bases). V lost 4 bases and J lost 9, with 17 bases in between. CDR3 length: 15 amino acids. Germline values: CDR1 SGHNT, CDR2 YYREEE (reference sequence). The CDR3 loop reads CASSPVRGESSPLHF. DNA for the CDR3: TGTGCCAGCAGCCCCGTCCGGGGGGAAAGTTCACCCCTCCACTTT.

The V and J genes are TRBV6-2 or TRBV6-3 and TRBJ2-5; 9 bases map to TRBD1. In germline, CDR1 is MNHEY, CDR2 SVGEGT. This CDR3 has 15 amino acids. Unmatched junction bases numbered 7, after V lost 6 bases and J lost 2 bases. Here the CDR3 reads CASSQGGTGQETQYF. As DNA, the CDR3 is TGTGCCAGCAGCCAAGGGGGGACAGGGCAAGAGACCCAGTACTTC.

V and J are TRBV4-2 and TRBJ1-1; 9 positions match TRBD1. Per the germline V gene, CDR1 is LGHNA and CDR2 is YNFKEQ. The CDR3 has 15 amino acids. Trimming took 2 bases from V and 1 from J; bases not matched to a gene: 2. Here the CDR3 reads CASSQMTGGNTEAFF. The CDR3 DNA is TGTGCCAGCAGCCAAATGACAGGGGGGAACACTGAAGCTTTCTTT.